This entry lists 27 T cell receptor beta chains sequenced from one sample in a study of T cell changes during pregnancy in multiple sclerosis. Method: immunoSEQ multiplex PCR; TCRdb's copy keeps in-frame clones and lacks some. The repertoire consists of more than 85,000 clones, with approximately 93% occurring once and the leading ten covering under 2%. Source: peripheral blood, taken after pregnancy. The receptors were gathered from a female donor in good health, enrolled as a control in a pregnancy study.

The chain has TRBV11-1 and TRBJ1-1; maybe TRBD1 (5 bases). The CDR3 loop spans 17 amino acids. Germline V CDR1 and CDR2: SGHAT, FQDESV (reference sequence). The germline V and J ends were trimmed by 4 bases and 1 base, with 19 bases remaining between them. CDR3 bases: TGTGCCAGCAGCTCCTGGCAGGGTAGAGGAGCGAACACTGAAGCTTTCTTT. It specifies CASSSWQGRGANTEAFF.

J is TRBJ2-2 and V is TRBV5-1; TRBD1 matches 11 bases. The germline V gene encodes CDR1 SGHRS and CDR2 YFSETQ. This CDR3 has 16 residues. V was clipped by 6 bases and J by 2 bases; unmatched bases: 6. CDR3 nucleotides: TGCGCCAGCAACGGACAGGGGGCACCTAACACCGGGGAGCTGTTTTTT. It is translated as CASNGQGAPNTGELFF.

The rearrangement links TRBV19 to TRBJ2-4; 7 bases are a match to TRBD1. The germline V gene has CDR1 LNHDA and CDR2 SQIVND (reference sequence). CDR3 length: 15 residues. After removal of 0 bases from V and 8 bases from J, the junction contained 7 bases not matched to a gene. The DNA for the CDR3 is TGTGCCAGTAGTATAGATCTATGGGGACAGTACATTCAGTACTTC. Translation: CASSIDLWGQYIQYF.

J is TRBJ1-1 and V is TRBV10-2, with D perhaps TRBD1 (5 bases). V was cut by 3 bases and J by 1 base, with 15 bases left in between. CDR1 is WSHSY and CDR2 is SAAADI in the germline V gene. The CDR3 contains 16 residues. CDR3 nucleotide sequence: TGCGCCAGCAGTGATCCCGTGGGGCGGTCGAACACTGAAGCTTTCTTT. It codes for CASSDPVGRSNTEAFF.

The J gene is TRBJ1-1, the V gene TRBV6-1; D remains unclear. In germline, CDR1 is MNHNS, CDR2 SASEGT. This CDR3 comprises 14 residues. V was clipped by 4 bases and J by 4 bases, with 13 bases between them. This CDR3 reads CASSALYRSTEAFF. In nucleotides, the CDR3 is TGTGCCAGCAGTGCATTGTACAGATCCACTGAAGCTTTCTTT.

The J gene is TRBJ1-1, the V gene TRBV7-9; D gene ambiguous. The CDR3 has 14 residues. The germline V gene has CDR1 SEHNR and CDR2 FQNEAQ (reference sequence). Deletions cut 1 base from V and 4 bases from J, with 10 bases between. The DNA for the CDR3 is TGTGCCAGCAGCTTAGTTGGCCCTCCCACTGAAGCTTTCTTT. This gives the protein CASSLVGPPTEAFF.

This sequence joins TRBV28 and TRBJ1-5; D is possibly TRBD1 (6 bases). The length of the CDR3 is 15 residues. Germline CDR1 reads MDHEN; CDR2 reads SYDVKM. Trimming pared 7 bases from V and 4 bases from J, leaving 17 bases between. The CDR3 DNA sequence: TGTGCCAGCACTAAAGGGGGTAGCTTAAATCAGCCCCAGCATTTT. Its protein product is CASTKGGSLNQPQHF.

The chain carries TRBV5-6 and TRBJ1-3, with 8 bases that match TRBD1. Germline CDR1 reads SGHDT; CDR2 reads YYEEEE. The CDR3 has 15 amino acids. After removal of 4 bases from V and 4 bases from J, the junction contained 7 bases not matched to a gene. CDR3: CASSPLTGVGNTIYF. For the CDR3, the DNA is TGTGCCAGCAGCCCTCTGACAGGGGTAGGAAACACCATATATTTT.

V gene TRBV30 combines with J gene TRBJ2-1, with D hard to call. Trimming shortened V by 2 bases and J by 10 bases, and 21 bases separated the two germline ends. The CDR3 has 15 residues. The germline CDR1 and CDR2 sequences are GTSNPN and SVGIG (reference sequence). The CDR3 loop is CAWSFTRRRVGEQFF. The CDR3 bases are TGTGCCTGGAGTTTCACGCGGAGAAGAGTTGGGGAGCAGTTCTTC.

The chain combines TRBV5-1 with TRBJ1-6; tentatively, D is TRBD1 (5 bases). The CDR3 has 14 amino acids. Between the trimmed V and J ends, which lost 2 bases and 5 bases, there was a span of 8 bases. Germline CDR1 is SGHRS and CDR2 is YFSETQ. CDR3 loop: CASSFSGNNSPLHF. The CDR3 DNA reads as TGCGCCAGCAGCTTCTCAGGGAATAATTCACCCCTCCACTTT.

This clone was observed once. The chain recombines TRBV10-2 with TRBJ2-5, with 9 nucleotides matching TRBD2. With 6 bases clipped from V and 0 bases from J, the junction kept 5 bases outside the gene matches. Germline CDR1 reads WSHSY; CDR2 reads SAAADI. CDR3 length: 15 amino acids. CDR3 residues: CASRIRLADQETQYF. CDR3 DNA sequence: TGCGCCAGCAGAATCAGACTAGCGGACCAAGAGACCCAGTACTTC.

CDR3 sequence: CASSSGLAGVYNEQFF. In DNA form, the CDR3 reads TGTGCCAGCAGTTCCGGACTAGCGGGAGTCTACAATGAGCAGTTCTTC. The V gene is TRBV5-4, the J gene TRBJ2-1, with TRBD2 matching 13 bases. Unmatched junction bases numbered 5, after V lost 5 bases and J lost 3 bases. The CDR3 is 16 amino acids. From germline, CDR1 is SGHNT and CDR2 YYREEE (reference sequence).

The V gene is TRBV7-9, the J gene TRBJ2-3, with D unresolved. The V end lost 5 bases, the J end lost 2 bases, and 11 bases lay between the germline ends. The germline V gene encodes CDR1 SEHNR and CDR2 FQNEAQ (reference sequence). This CDR3 contains 14 residues. The chain's CDR3 is CASSRDTNTDTQYF. CDR3 coding DNA: TGTGCCAGCAGCCGCGACACGAACACAGATACGCAGTATTTT. Using reference TRBV7-9 and TRBJ2-3 for the parts outside the CDR3, the full variable domain is DTGVSQNPRHKITKRGQNVTFRCDPISEHNRLYWYRQTLGQGPEFLTYFQNEAQLEKSRLLSDRFSAERPKGSFSTLEIQRTEQGDSAMYLCASSRDTNTDTQYFGPGTRLTVL.

The rearrangement links TRBV6-1 to TRBJ1-5; D gene unclear. This CDR3 region has 12 residues. V was trimmed by 8 bases and J by 4 bases, leaving 9 bases between them. Germline CDR1 reads MNHNS; CDR2 reads SASEGT. The CDR3 nucleotides read TGTGCCAGCCGGGATTTTAATCAGCCCCAGCATTTT. As protein: CASRDFNQPQHF.

This clone was observed a single time. V usage is TRBV28 and J usage is TRBJ2-1, with D perhaps matching TRBD2 (6 bases). The germline gives CDR1 MDHEN, CDR2 SYDVKM. This CDR3 region has 18 residues. Trimming removed 6 bases from V and 0 bases from J, with 21 bases in between. CDR3 sequence (DNA): TGTGCCAGCAGACCTAAGGGACTCCGGGACTTCTCCTACAATGAGCAGTTCTTC. The encoded protein is CASRPKGLRDFSYNEQFF. Variable domain in full (rest from reference TRBV28 and TRBJ2-1): DVKVTQSSRYLVKRTGEKVFLECVQDMDHENMFWYRQDPGLGLRLIYFSYDVKMKEKGDIPEGYSVSREKKERFSLILESASTNQTSMYLCASRPKGLRDFSYNEQFFGPGTRLTVL.

The chain couples TRBV18 to TRBJ2-3, with 14 bases lining up with TRBD2. Per germline, CDR1 KGHSH and CDR2 LQKENI. The CDR3 contains 17 residues. Losses at the gene ends were 1 base for V and 9 bases for J; bases not matched to a gene: 9. As DNA, the CDR3 is TGTGCCAGCTCACCACTCGGACTAGCGGGAGGAGGGAGAACGCAGTATTTT. This encodes CASSPLGLAGGGRTQYF.

CDR3 amino acids: CASSLGLADQETQYF. CDR3 coding DNA: TGCGCCAGCAGCTTGGGGCTAGCCGACCAAGAGACCCAGTACTTC. The rearrangement links TRBV5-1 to TRBJ2-5, with D maybe TRBD2 (5 bases). The CDR3 has 15 amino acids. The V gene lost 0 bases and the J gene lost 0 bases, with 9 bases spanning the gap. The germline CDR1 and CDR2 sequences are SGHRS and YFSETQ.

V is TRBV7-9 and J is TRBJ1-3, with a weak D call TRBD1 (5 bases). Trimming took off 9 bases at V and 0 bases at J, with 12 bases between the two ends. CDR3 length equals 14 residues. From germline, CDR1 is SEHNR and CDR2 FQNEAQ (reference sequence). Written as DNA, the CDR3 is TGTGCCAGTCTAAAAACAGGCTCTGGAAACACCATATATTTT. Translating gives CASLKTGSGNTIYF.

This clone was detected only a few times. V usage is TRBV2 and J usage is TRBJ1-5; no clear D. V lost 0 bases, J lost 5 bases, and 8 bases lay in between. Germline loops: CDR1 SNHLY, CDR2 FYNNEI. The CDR3 has 14 amino acids. CDR3 in DNA: TGTGCCAGCAGTGAAGCGAGGACTTATCAGCCCCAGCATTTT. Translation: CASSEARTYQPQHF.

This clone was picked up one time. The chain's CDR3 is CASSFRTSGLLQETQYF. CDR3 in DNA: TGCGCCAGCAGCTTCCGGACTAGCGGGCTACTCCAAGAGACCCAGTACTTC. The rearrangement joins TRBV5-1 to TRBJ2-5; 11 bases agree with TRBD2. The junction had 7 bases not matched to a gene; V was cut back by 2 bases and J by 1 base. CDR3 length: 17 residues. Looked up from germline, CDR1 is SGHRS and CDR2 is YFSETQ.

The chain couples TRBV12-2 to TRBJ1-2. TRBV12-2 is termed a pseudogene. CDR3 length equals 14 residues. The DNA for the CDR3 is TGTGCAAGTCGCTTAGCCGTCAGCGGCTATGGCTACACCTTC. This encodes CASRLAVSGYGYTF.

The rearrangement uses TRBV27 and TRBJ2-2; the match to TRBD1 covers 7 bases. The CDR3 extends over 15 amino acids. V lost 2 bases to trimming and J lost 5 bases; unmatched junction nucleotides: 5. CDR1 and CDR2 from the germline V gene are MNHEY and SMNVEV (reference sequence). The CDR3 nucleotides read TGTGCCAGCAGTTTAAAACAGGGGCTGACCGGGGAGCTGTTTTTT. As protein: CASSLKQGLTGELFF.

The chain employs TRBV19 and TRBJ2-2, with a tentative D call TRBD2 (8 bases). The CDR3 runs to 16 residues. The germline V and J ends were trimmed by 3 bases and 6 bases, with 17 bases remaining between them. The germline gives CDR1 LNHDA, CDR2 SQIVND (reference sequence). The CDR3 sequence: CASSIRGTRAAGELFF. The CDR3 DNA follows: TGTGCCAGTAGTATCAGGGGGACTAGAGCCGCCGGGGAGCTGTTTTTT. Looking up the rest from reference TRBV19 and TRBJ2-2 gives the full variable domain: DGGITQSPKYLFRKEGQNVTLSCEQNLNHDAMYWYRQDPGQGLRLIYYSQIVNDFQKGDIAEGYSVSREKKESFPLTVTSAQKNPTAFYLCASSIRGTRAAGELFFGEGSRLTVL.

The DNA of the CDR3 is TGTGCCAGCAGTTTTGCCAGGAACACTGAAGCTTTCTTT. Translating it yields CASSFARNTEAFF. This chain uses TRBV28 with TRBJ1-1; D call uncertain. Germline V gives CDR1 MDHEN, CDR2 SYDVKM. The CDR3 is made up of 13 amino acids. V lost 3 bases and J lost 1, with 6 bases in between.

The chain recombines TRBV27 with TRBJ2-5; perhaps TRBD2 as D (5 bases). Per the germline V gene, CDR1 is MNHEY and CDR2 is SMNVEV (reference sequence). The CDR3 is made up of 13 amino acids. The V and J ends lost 10 bases and 5 bases respectively, with 17 bases between them. The CDR3 is CAIPGRCGETQYF. CDR3 DNA sequence: TGTGCCATCCCCGGACGGTGCGGGGAGACCCAGTACTTC.

The chain couples TRBV30 to TRBJ2-3; TRBD2 might be the D (5 bases). This CDR3 has 12 residues. From germline, CDR1 is GTSNPN and CDR2 SVGIG (reference sequence). The V gene lost 0 bases and the J gene lost 5 bases, with 6 bases spanning the gap. The CDR3 DNA follows: TGTGCCTGGAGTGTGAGGGAAGATACGCAGTATTTT. Translated, it gives CAWSVREDTQYF.

The rearrangement uses TRBV23-1 and TRBJ1-1; 9 bases are a match to TRBD1. TRBV23-1 is assigned to the ORF class and has an uncertain function. CDR3 length equals 15 residues. V was pared by 5 bases and J by 1 base, with 5 bases of the junction left unmatched. CDR3 amino acids: CASSGQGLRNTEAFF. DNA of the CDR3: TGCGCCAGCAGTGGACAGGGGCTACGGAACACTGAAGCTTTCTTT.